These 3 T cell receptor beta chains were sequenced from one sample in a study of CD8 T cells in Susac syndrome. Random hexamers were used to reverse transcribe the RNA input (about 0.5 to 1 ug). TCRdb redid the calling of the immunoSEQ multiplex PCR reads with MiXCR, one entry per CDR3 protein. The sample lists 200,000 to 300,000 distinct CDR3 sequences, approximately 92% occurring once. Sequenced input: CD4+ T cells from PBMCs. The receptors were sampled from a human donor with multiple sclerosis.

The DNA of the CDR3 is TGTGCCAGCAGCCCCTGGGGGGGGGCCTTGAACACCGGGGAGCTGTTTTTT. It translates to CASSPWGGALNTGELFF. This chain connects TRBV7-6 to TRBJ2-2; a possible D gene is TRBD2 (7 bases). Germline V CDR1 and CDR2: SGHVS, FNYEAQ. Deletions cut 5 bases from V and 1 base from J, with 17 bases between. The CDR3 spans 17 residues.

The V gene is TRBV7-8, the J gene TRBJ2-1, with a tentative D call TRBD1 (6 bases). Germline lookup yields CDR1 SGHVS and CDR2 FQNEAQ. V was clipped by 1 base and J by 3 bases, with 10 bases between them. The length of the CDR3 is 15 residues. The CDR3 DNA follows: TGTGCCAGCAGCTTAGGAGGGACACGCTACAATGAGCAGTTCTTC. Its protein product is CASSLGGTRYNEQFF.

This rearrangement joins TRBV29-1 to TRBJ2-1; TRBD2 matches 7 bases. From germline, CDR1 is SQVTM and CDR2 ANQGSEA. The CDR3 contains 14 residues. V lost 2 bases, J lost 9 bases, and 10 bases stayed unmatched. The CDR3 reads CSVEHTSVRSEQFF. In DNA form, the CDR3 reads TGCAGCGTTGAACATACTAGCGTGAGGAGTGAGCAGTTCTTC.